This T cell receptor beta chain was retrieved from a study of T-cell memory formation after mild COVID-19. This clonotype was picked up a small number of times. The V gene's germline CDR1 is DFQATT and CDR2 SNEGSKA (reference sequence). Trimming pared 3 bases from V and 0 bases from J, leaving 8 bases between. The CDR3 is 14 amino acids. In TCRdb, the 5' RACE reads were re-called with MiXCR into one record per CDR3 protein. Here the sample spans 450,000 or so distinct CDR3 sequences, approximately 25% being singletons. This TCR was sampled from an adult woman who had mild COVID-19 (a few samples of this study predate the infection). Cell type and time point are not known. Source material: PBMCs or a T cell subset sorted from them (not recorded which). J is TRBJ2-2 and V is TRBV20-1; D could derive from TRBD1 or TRBD2 (5 bases each). Written as DNA, the CDR3 is TGCAGTGCTAGGGGGACGGCGAACACCGGGGAGCTGTTTTTT. It encodes CSARGTANTGELFF.